This is a list of T cell receptor beta chains from one sample in a study of T cells in Graves' hyperthyroidism and ophthalmopathy. One entry per CDR3 protein results from TCRdb running MiXCR on the multiplex PCR reads. The table records 500,000 to 600,000 distinct CDR3 sequences, 40% to 55% of them present only once. Sequenced sample: peripheral blood or thyroid tissue (not recorded which). These receptors came from a woman between 18 and 29 years old with Graves' hyperthyroidism. CDR3s include the opening cysteine and the closing phenylalanine or tryptophan. The D gene is left open where the match is weak. Clone size is not always given. Where it is, it says once, few, many or a class for expanded clones.

V gene	clone size	D gene	J gene	CDR3 protein	CDR3 DNA
TRBV29-1	NA	NA	TRBJ2-7	CSVEDGRTLEGGQYF	TGCAGCGTTGAAGATGGACGGACACTTGAAGGAGGGCAGTACTTC
TRBV3-1	few	NA	TRBJ1-2	CASSQEGLGALNSYGYTF	TGTGCCAGCAGCCAAGAAGGTTTGGGGGCCCTCAATTCCTATGGCTACACCTTC
TRBV2	many	NA	TRBJ1-4	CASSDRGGTNEKLFF	TGTGCCAGCAGTGATCGAGGAGGCACTAATGAAAAACTGTTTTTT
TRBV20-1	many	NA	TRBJ2-7	CSARQGFSYEQYF	TGCAGTGCTAGGCAGGGCTTCTCCTACGAGCAGTACTTC
TRBV25-1	NA	NA	TRBJ1-3	CARDYTASGNTIYF	TGTGCTAGAGATTACACCGCCTCTGGAAACACCATATATTTT
TRBV9	NA	TRBD2	TRBJ2-1	CASSANVLAGDYNEQFF	TGTGCCAGCAGCGCGAACGTACTAGCGGGAGACTACAATGAGCAGTTCTTC
TRBV6-1	many	NA	TRBJ1-2	CASRSTGTNYGYTF	TGTGCCAGCAGGAGCACCGGGACAAACTATGGCTACACCTTC
TRBV2	many	NA	TRBJ1-2	CASNRGYYGYTF	TGTGCCAGCAATAGAGGGTACTATGGCTACACCTTC
TRBV29-1	many	NA	TRBJ1-2	CSVPIGTVGYGYTF	TGCAGCGTCCCTATAGGGACCGTCGGCTATGGCTACACCTTC
TRBV2	NA	NA	TRBJ2-5	CATNPPGHSYQETQYF	TGTGCCACCAATCCCCCGGGACATTCGTACCAAGAGACCCAGTACTTC
TRBV7-9	many	NA	TRBJ2-5	CASSLAGAGETQYF	TGTGCCAGCAGCTTAGCAGGGGCAGGGGAGACCCAGTACTTC
TRBV2	NA	TRBD1	TRBJ2-4	CASRGRTGYLAKNIQYF	TGTGCCAGCAGGGGACGGACAGGATATCTAGCCAAAAACATTCAGTACTTC
TRBV2	NA	TRBD2	TRBJ2-7	CASKLADLYEQYF	TGTGCCAGCAAGCTAGCGGACCTCTACGAGCAGTACTTC
TRBV4-3	many	NA	TRBJ2-7	CASSQGKGYEQYF	TGCGCCAGCAGCCAAGGAAAGGGATACGAGCAGTACTTC
TRBV2	NA	NA	TRBJ2-1	CASTAPARYNEQFF	TGTGCCAGCACGGCCCCCGCCCGGTACAATGAGCAGTTCTTC
TRBV19	few	NA	TRBJ2-7	CASSSTGGPEYEQYF	TGTGCCAGTAGTTCGACAGGTGGGCCTGAGTACGAGCAGTACTTC
TRBV29-1	many	TRBD1	TRBJ1-2	CSVVSDRRSYGYTF	TGCAGCGTTGTGTCGGACAGGCGGAGCTATGGCTACACCTTC
TRBV4-2	few	NA	TRBJ2-7	CASSPEVVASYEQYF	TGTGCCAGCAGCCCAGAGGTAGTCGCCTCCTACGAGCAGTACTTC
TRBV9	NA	NA	TRBJ2-6	CASSAPVGRDVLTF	TGTGCCAGCAGCGCCCCGGTGGGCCGAGACGTCCTGACTTTC
TRBV15	NA	NA	TRBJ1-2	CATSSLSQGGGDGYTF	TGTGCCACCAGCAGTTTGTCTCAGGGTGGTGGGGACGGCTACACCTTC
TRBV7-8	many	NA	TRBJ1-1	CASSLDAPNTEAFF	TGTGCCAGCAGCTTAGACGCACCAAACACTGAAGCTTTCTTT
TRBV20-1	NA	TRBD2	TRBJ2-7	CSAKRDFYEQYF	TGCAGTGCAAAGCGGGATTTCTACGAGCAGTACTTC
TRBV6-1	NA	TRBD1	TRBJ1-1	CASSYFLRDRGVTEAFF	TGTGCCAGCAGTTACTTTCTTCGGGACAGGGGTGTTACTGAAGCTTTCTTT
TRBV2	NA	NA	TRBJ2-5	CASSEQGLRTQYF	TGTGCCAGCAGTGAACAGGGCCTCAGGACCCAGTACTTC
TRBV19	many	NA	TRBJ2-7	CASSITLTGYYEQYF	TGTGCCAGTAGTATTACCCTTACTGGATACTACGAGCAGTACTTC
TRBV29-1	many	NA	TRBJ2-6	CSAITWTVSSGANVLTF	TGCAGCGCCATCACTTGGACAGTGAGCTCTGGGGCCAACGTCCTGACTTTC
TRBV7-2	NA	NA	TRBJ2-7	CASSPLTGYNEQYF	TGTGCCAGCAGCCCCCTGACGGGGTACAATGAGCAGTACTTC
TRBV10-2	NA	NA	TRBJ1-2	CASTEGPRDHGYTF	TGCGCCAGCACCGAGGGTCCCAGGGACCATGGCTACACCTTC
TRBV10-3	once	NA	TRBJ2-2	CAITRGGELFF	TGTGCCATCACGAGGGGCGGGGAGCTGTTTTTT
TRBV20-1	NA	TRBD1	TRBJ2-5	CSADRGDETQYF	TGCAGTGCGGACAGGGGGGATGAGACCCAGTACTTC
TRBV12-3/TRBV12-4	once	TRBD2	TRBJ2-5	CASSSGLAGGEQETQYF	TGTGCCAGCAGTTCCGGACTAGCGGGAGGAGAGCAAGAGACCCAGTACTTC
TRBV12-3/TRBV12-4	many	NA	TRBJ2-7	CASSPATYGGEQYF	TGTGCCAGCAGTCCAGCGACCTACGGGGGCGAGCAGTACTTC
TRBV19	NA	NA	TRBJ1-4	CASSIRTTNEKLFF	TGTGCCAGTAGTATCAGGACAACTAATGAAAAACTGTTTTTT
TRBV20-1	few	NA	TRBJ2-7	CSGARLSYEQYF	TGCAGTGGGGCTAGATTATCCTACGAGCAGTACTTC
TRBV20-1	NA	NA	TRBJ2-3	CSANPGTVWDTQYF	TGCAGTGCTAACCCTGGTACTGTTTGGGATACGCAGTATTTT
TRBV7-3	once	NA	TRBJ1-2	CAWSGGEYGYTF	TGTGCCTGGAGTGGGGGGGAATACGGCTACACCTTC
TRBV29-1	many	NA	TRBJ2-5	CSGGGAKETQYF	TGCAGCGGAGGGGGGGCGAAAGAGACCCAGTACTTC
TRBV29-1	many	NA	TRBJ2-2	CSVALLADTGELFF	TGCAGCGTTGCCTTGCTAGCAGACACCGGGGAGCTGTTTTTT
TRBV28	many	TRBD1	TRBJ1-2	CASRTLAPGQGAYGYTF	TGTGCCAGCAGGACATTAGCGCCGGGACAGGGTGCCTATGGCTACACCTTC
TRBV20-1	NA	NA	TRBJ1-1	CSATQRWRVTEAFF	TGCAGTGCTACACAACGTTGGAGGGTAACTGAAGCTTTCTTT
TRBV5-1	NA	NA	TRBJ2-7	CASSLLQGHTQYF	TGCGCCAGCAGCCTCCTACAGGGACATACGCAGTACTTC
TRBV10-3	NA	NA	TRBJ2-5	CAISESIRGAGETQYF	TGTGCCATCAGTGAGTCGATAAGGGGCGCGGGGGAGACCCAGTACTTC
TRBV12-3/TRBV12-4	NA	TRBD1	TRBJ2-5	CASSSGTGTVETQYF	TGTGCCAGCAGTTCCGGAACCGGGACAGTGGAGACCCAGTACTTC
TRBV9	many	NA	TRBJ2-7	CASSVAPDAYEQYF	TGTGCCAGCAGCGTAGCACCGGATGCCTACGAGCAGTACTTC
TRBV5-1	NA	TRBD1	TRBJ2-7	CASSLASHRGLYEQYF	TGCGCCAGCAGCTTGGCCAGCCACAGGGGCCTATACGAGCAGTACTTC